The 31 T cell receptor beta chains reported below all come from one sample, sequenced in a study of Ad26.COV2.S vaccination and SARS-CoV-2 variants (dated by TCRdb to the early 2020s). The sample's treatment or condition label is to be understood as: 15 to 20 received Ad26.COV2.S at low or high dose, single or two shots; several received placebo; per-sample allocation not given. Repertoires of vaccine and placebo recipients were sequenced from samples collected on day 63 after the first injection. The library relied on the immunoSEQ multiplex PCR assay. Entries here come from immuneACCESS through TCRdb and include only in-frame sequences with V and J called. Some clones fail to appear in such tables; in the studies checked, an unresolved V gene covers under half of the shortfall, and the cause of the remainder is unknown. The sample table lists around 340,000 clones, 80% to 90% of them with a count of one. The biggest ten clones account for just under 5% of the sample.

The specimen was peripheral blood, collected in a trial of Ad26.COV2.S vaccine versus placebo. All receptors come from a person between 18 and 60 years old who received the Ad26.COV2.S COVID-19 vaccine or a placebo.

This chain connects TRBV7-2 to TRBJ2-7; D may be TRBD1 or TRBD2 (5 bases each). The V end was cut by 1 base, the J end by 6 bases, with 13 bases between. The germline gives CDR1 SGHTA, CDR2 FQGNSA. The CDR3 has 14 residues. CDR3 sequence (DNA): TGTGCCAGCAGCTTAGAAGTACAGGCGGGCGAGCAGTACTTC. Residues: CASSLEVQAGEQYF.

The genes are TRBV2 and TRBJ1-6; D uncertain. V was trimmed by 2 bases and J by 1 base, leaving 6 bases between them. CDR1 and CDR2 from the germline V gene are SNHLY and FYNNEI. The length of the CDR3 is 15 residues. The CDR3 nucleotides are TGTGCCAGCAGTGAATTTCGATCCTATAATTCACCCCTCCACTTT. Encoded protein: CASSEFRSYNSPLHF.

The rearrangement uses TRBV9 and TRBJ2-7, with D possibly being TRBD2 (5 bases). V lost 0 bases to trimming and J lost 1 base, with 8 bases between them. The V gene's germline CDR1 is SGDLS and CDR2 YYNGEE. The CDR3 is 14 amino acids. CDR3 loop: CASSVAAGSYEQYF. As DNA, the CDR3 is TGTGCCAGCAGCGTAGCTGCGGGTTCCTACGAGCAGTACTTC.

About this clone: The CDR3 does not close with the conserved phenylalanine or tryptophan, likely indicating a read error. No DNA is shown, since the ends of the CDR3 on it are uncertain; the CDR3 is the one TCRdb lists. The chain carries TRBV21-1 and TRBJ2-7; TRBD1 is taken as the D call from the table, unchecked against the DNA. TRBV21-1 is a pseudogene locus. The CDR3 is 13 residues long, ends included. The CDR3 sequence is CASSKEERDRLFI.

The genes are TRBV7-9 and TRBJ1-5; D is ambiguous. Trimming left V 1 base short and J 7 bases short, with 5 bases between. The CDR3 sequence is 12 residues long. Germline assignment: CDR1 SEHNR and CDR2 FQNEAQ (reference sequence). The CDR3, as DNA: TGTGCCAGCAGCTTAGTAGGGCAGCCCCAGCATTTT. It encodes CASSLVGQPQHF. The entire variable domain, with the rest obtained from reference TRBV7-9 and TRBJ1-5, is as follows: DTGVSQNPRHKITKRGQNVTFRCDPISEHNRLYWYRQTLGQGPEFLTYFQNEAQLEKSRLLSDRFSAERPKGSFSTLEIQRTEQGDSAMYLCASSLVGQPQHFGDGTRLSIL.

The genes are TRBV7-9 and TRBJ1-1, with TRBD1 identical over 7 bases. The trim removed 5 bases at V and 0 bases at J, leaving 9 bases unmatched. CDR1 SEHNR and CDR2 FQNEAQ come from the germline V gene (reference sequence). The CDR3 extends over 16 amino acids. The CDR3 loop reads CASSGRTGLMNTEAFF. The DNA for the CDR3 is TGTGCCAGCAGCGGGCGGACAGGATTGATGAACACTGAAGCTTTCTTT.

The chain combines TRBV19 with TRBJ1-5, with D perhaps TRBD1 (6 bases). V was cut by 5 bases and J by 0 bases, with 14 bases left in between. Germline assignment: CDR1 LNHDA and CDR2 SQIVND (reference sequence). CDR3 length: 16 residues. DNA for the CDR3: TGTGCCAGTAGTCTCTACAGGGAGCGTAGCAATCAGCCCCAGCATTTT. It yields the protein CASSLYRERSNQPQHF.

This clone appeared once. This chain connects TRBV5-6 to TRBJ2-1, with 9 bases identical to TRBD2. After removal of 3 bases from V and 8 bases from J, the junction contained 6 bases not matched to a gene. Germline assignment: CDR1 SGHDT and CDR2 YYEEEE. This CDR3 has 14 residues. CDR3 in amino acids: CASSSIAGVYEQFF. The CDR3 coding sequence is TGTGCCAGCAGCTCAATAGCGGGAGTCTATGAGCAGTTCTTC.

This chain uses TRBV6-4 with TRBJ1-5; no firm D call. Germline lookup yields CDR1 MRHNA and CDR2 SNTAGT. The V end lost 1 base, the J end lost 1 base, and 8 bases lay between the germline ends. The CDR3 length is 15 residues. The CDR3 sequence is CASSDFRHSNQPQHF. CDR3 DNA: TGTGCCAGCAGTGACTTTCGACACAGCAATCAGCCCCAGCATTTT.

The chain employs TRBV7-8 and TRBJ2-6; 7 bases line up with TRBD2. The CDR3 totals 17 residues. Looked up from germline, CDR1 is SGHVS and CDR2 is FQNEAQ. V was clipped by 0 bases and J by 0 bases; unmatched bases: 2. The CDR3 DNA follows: TGTGCCAGCAGCTTAGCGGGCGGGGGCTCTGGGGCCAACGTCCTGACTTTC. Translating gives CASSLAGGGSGANVLTF.

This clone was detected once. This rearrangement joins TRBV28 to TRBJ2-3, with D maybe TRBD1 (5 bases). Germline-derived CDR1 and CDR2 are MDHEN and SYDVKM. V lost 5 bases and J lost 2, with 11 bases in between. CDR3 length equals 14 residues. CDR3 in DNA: TGTGCCAGCAGTGGGGCAAGAAACACAGATACGCAGTATTTT. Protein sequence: CASSGARNTDTQYF. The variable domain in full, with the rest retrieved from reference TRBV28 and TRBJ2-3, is DVKVTQSSRYLVKRTGEKVFLECVQDMDHENMFWYRQDPGLGLRLIYFSYDVKMKEKGDIPEGYSVSREKKERFSLILESASTNQTSMYLCASSGARNTDTQYFGPGTRLTVL.

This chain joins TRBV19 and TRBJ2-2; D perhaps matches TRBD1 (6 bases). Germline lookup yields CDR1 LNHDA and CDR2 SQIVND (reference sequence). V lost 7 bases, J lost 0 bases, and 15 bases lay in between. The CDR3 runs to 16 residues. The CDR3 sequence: CASKGGTPSNTGELFF. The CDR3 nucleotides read TGTGCCAGTAAAGGGGGTACACCCTCGAACACCGGGGAGCTGTTTTTT.

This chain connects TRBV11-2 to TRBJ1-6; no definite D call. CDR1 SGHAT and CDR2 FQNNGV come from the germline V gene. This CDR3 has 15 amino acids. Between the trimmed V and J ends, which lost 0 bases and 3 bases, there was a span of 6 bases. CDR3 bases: TGTGCCAGCAGCTTAGACAGGAGCTATAATTCACCCCTCCACTTT. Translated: CASSLDRSYNSPLHF.

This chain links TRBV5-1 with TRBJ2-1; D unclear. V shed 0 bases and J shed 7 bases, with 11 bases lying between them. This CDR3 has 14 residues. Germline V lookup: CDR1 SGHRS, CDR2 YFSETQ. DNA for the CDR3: TGCGCCAGCAGCTTGGCTCCTTCTTGGAATGAGCAGTTCTTC. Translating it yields CASSLAPSWNEQFF.

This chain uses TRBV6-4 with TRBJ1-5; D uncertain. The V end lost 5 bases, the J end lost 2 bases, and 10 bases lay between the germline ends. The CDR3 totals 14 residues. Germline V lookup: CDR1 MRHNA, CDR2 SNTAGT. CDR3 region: CASSQEAGNQPQHF. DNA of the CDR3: TGTGCCAGCAGTCAGGAGGCAGGCAATCAGCCCCAGCATTTT.

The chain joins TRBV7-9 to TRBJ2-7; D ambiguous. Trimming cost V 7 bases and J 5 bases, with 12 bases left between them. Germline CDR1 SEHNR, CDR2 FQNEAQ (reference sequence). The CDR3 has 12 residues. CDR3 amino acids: CASNNDVDEQYF. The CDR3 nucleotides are TGTGCCAGCAACAACGACGTAGACGAGCAGTACTTC.

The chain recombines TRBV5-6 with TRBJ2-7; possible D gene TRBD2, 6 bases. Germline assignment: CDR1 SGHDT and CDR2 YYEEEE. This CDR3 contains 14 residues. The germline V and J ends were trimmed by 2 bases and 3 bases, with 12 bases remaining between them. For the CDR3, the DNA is TGTGCCAGCAGCTTAGGGGACTTATACTACGAGCAGTACTTC. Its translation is CASSLGDLYYEQYF.

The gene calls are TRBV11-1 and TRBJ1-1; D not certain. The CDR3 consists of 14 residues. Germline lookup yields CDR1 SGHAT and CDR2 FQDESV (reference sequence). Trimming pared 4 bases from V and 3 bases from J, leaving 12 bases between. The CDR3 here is CASSSQDLDTEAFF. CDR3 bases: TGTGCCAGCAGCTCTCAGGACCTTGACACTGAAGCTTTCTTT.

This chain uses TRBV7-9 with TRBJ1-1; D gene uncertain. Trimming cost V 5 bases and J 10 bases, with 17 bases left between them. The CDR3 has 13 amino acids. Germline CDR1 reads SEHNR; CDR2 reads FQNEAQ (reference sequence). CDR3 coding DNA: TGTGCCAGCAGCCCCGAACGGGCATCGGGAGCTTTCTTT. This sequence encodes CASSPERASGAFF.

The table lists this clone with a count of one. The CDR3 DNA is TGTGCCATCAGTTGGACAGGGGATGAGACCCAGTACTTC. It codes for CAISWTGDETQYF. V is TRBV10-3 and J is TRBJ2-5, with 9 bases lining up with TRBD1. This CDR3 has 13 amino acids. The trim removed 5 bases at V and 5 bases at J, leaving 3 bases unmatched. CDR1 ENHRY and CDR2 SYGVKD come from the germline V gene.

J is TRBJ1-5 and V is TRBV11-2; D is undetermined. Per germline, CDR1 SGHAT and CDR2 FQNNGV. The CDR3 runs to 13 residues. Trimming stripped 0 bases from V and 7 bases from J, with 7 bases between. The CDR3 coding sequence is TGTGCCAGCAGCTTAGATCTCAGACAGCCCCAGCATTTT. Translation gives CASSLDLRQPQHF.

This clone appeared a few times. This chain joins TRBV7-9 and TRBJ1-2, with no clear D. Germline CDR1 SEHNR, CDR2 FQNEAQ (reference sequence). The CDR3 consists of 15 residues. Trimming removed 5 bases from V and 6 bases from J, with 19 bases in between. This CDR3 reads CASSRSLNEGHGYTF. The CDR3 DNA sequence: TGTGCCAGCAGCCGCTCCCTGAACGAAGGGCATGGCTACACCTTC.

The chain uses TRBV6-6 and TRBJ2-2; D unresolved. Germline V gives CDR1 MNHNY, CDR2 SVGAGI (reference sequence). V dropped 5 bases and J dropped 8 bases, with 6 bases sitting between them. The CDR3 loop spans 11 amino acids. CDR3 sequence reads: CASSRTGELFF. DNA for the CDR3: TGTGCCAGCAGTCGGACGGGGGAGCTGTTTTTT.

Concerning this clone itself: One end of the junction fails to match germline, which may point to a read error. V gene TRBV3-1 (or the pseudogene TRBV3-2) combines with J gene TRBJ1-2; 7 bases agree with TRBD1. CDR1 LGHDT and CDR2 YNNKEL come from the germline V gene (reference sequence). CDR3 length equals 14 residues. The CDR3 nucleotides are TGTGCCAGCAGTCAAGATGTAGGGACAGCTGGCTACACCTTC. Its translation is CASSQDVGTAGYTF.

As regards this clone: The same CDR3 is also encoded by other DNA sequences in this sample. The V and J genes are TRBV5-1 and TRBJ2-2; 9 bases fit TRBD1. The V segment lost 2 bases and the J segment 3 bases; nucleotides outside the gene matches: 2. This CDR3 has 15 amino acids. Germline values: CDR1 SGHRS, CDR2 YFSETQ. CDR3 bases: TGCGCCAGCAGCTTACAGGGGGCGGACACCGGGGAGCTGTTTTTT. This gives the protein CASSLQGADTGELFF.

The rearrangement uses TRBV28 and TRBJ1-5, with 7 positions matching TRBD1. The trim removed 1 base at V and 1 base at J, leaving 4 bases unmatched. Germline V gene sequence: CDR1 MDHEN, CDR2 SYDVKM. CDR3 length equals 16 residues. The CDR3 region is CASSLFGTASNQPQHF. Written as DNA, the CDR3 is TGTGCCAGCAGTTTATTCGGGACAGCCAGCAATCAGCCCCAGCATTTT. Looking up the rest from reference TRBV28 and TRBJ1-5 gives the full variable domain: DVKVTQSSRYLVKRTGEKVFLECVQDMDHENMFWYRQDPGLGLRLIYFSYDVKMKEKGDIPEGYSVSREKKERFSLILESASTNQTSMYLCASSLFGTASNQPQHFGDGTRLSIL.

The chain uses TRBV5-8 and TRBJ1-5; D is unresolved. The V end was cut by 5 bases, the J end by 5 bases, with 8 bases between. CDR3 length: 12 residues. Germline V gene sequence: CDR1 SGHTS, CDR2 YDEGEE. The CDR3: CASRPLYQPQHF. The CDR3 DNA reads TGTGCCAGCAGGCCCCTATATCAGCCCCAGCATTTT. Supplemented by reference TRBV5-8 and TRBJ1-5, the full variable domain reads EAGVTQSPTHLIKTRGQQATLRCSPISGHTSVYWYQQALGLGLQFLLWYDEGEERNRGNFPPRFSGRQFPNYSSELNVNALELEDSALYLCASRPLYQPQHFGDGTRLSIL.

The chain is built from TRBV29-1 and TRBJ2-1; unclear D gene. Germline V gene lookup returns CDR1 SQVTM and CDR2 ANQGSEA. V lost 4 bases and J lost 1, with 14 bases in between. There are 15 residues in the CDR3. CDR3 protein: CSVAVSVESYNEQFF. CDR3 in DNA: TGCAGCGTTGCTGTCTCGGTAGAATCCTACAATGAGCAGTTCTTC.

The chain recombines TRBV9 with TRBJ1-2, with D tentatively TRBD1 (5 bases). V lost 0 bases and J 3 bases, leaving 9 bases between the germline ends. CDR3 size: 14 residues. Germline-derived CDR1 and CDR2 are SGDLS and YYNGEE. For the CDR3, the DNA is TGTGCCAGCAGCGTAGATCCAGGGCACTATGGCTACACCTTC. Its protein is CASSVDPGHYGYTF.

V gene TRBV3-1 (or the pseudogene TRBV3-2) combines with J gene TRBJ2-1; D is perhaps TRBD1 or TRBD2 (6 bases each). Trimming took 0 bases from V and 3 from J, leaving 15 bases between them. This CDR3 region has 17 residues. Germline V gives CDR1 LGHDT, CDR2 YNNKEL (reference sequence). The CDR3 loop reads CASSQDLIEGGYNEQFF. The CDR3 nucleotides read TGTGCCAGCAGCCAAGATCTGATTGAGGGGGGCTACAATGAGCAGTTCTTC.

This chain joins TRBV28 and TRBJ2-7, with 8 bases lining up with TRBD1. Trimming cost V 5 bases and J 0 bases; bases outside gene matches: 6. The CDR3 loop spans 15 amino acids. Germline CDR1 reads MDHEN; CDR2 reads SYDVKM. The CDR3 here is CASSPGTGLSYEQYF. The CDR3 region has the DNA TGTGCCAGCAGTCCCGGGACAGGTCTCTCCTACGAGCAGTACTTC.